The sequence of this TCR beta chain was determined in a study of blood T cells in healthy people across ages. For the second PCR, which ran for roughly 7 to 11 cycles, a sample-barcoded 5' primer and a J-beta primer mix were used. From the 5' RACE reads, TCRdb called clonotypes with MiXCR, one entry per CDR3 protein. The data show 1,300,000 or so distinct CDR3 sequences, around 59% seen once. The source material was blood. The source is a man aged 18 to 29 in good health.

The CDR3: CASSLSSRSELGADRGVLYGYTF. The CDR3 DNA follows: TGTGCCAGCAGCTTAAGCTCCCGTTCGGAATTGGGGGCCGACAGGGGAGTACTCTATGGCTACACCTTC. The chain recombines TRBV11-1 with TRBJ1-2; 8 bases are a match to TRBD1. Germline CDR1 is SGHAT and CDR2 is FQDESV (reference sequence). Unmatched junction bases numbered 30, after V lost 2 bases and J lost 4 bases. The CDR3 has 23 residues.